This T cell receptor (beta chain) was found in a study of cytomegalovirus exposure and HLA in healthy donors. Study-wide points: The presence/absence work took it that sequencing depth was about the same across donors. In a later analysis, several top co-occurrence clusters appeared linked to parvovirus B19, influenza, CMV and Epstein-Barr virus. Later examination showed HLA-associated TCR beta chains had greater clonal expansion than equally common others. Later analysis suggested most CMV-associated TCR beta chains were HLA-restricted.

Details on this clone: No antigen is known for it.

The CDR3 length is 13 residues. Trimming left V 0 bases short and J 8 bases short, with 11 bases between. Germline V lookup: CDR1 SGDLS, CDR2 YYNGEE. The study ran its PCR with 60 Vbeta and 13 Jbeta primers. Generated by immunoSEQ multiplex PCR, the TCRdb table keeps only in-frame clones and is missing some. The table has roughly 150,000 clones, approximately 80% seen once; the top ten hold about 1.5%. The sequenced material came from PBMCs. The receptor was derived from a male donor in good health and CMV-seronegative. This chain uses TRBV9 with TRBJ1-2; D may be TRBD1 (5 bases). The CDR3: CASSVDSGEGYTF. Here the CDR3 DNA reads TGTGCCAGCAGCGTAGATTCGGGGGAGGGCTACACCTTC.